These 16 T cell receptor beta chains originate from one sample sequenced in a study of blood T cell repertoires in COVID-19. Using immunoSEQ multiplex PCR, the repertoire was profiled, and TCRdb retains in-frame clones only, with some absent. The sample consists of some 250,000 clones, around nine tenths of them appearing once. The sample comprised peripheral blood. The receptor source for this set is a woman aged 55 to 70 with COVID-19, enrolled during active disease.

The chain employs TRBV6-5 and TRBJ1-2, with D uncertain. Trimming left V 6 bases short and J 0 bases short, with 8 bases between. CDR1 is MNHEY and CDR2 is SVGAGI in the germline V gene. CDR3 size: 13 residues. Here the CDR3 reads CASRALTNYGYTF. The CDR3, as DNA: TGTGCCAGCAGGGCTCTTACTAACTATGGCTACACCTTC.

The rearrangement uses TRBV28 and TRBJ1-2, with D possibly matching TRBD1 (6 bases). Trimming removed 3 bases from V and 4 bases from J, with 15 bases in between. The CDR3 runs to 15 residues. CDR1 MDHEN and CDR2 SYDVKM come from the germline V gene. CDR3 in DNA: TGTGCCAGCAGTTTCGGACAGTGGGAAGTCTATGGCTACACCTTC. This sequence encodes CASSFGQWEVYGYTF.

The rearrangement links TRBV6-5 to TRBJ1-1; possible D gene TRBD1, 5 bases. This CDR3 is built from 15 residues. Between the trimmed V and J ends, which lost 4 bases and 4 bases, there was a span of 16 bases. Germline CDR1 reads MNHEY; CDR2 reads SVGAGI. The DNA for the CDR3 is TGTGCCAGCAGTTCTCATGGGGGGAGGGGCACTGAAGCTTTCTTT. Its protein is CASSSHGGRGTEAFF.

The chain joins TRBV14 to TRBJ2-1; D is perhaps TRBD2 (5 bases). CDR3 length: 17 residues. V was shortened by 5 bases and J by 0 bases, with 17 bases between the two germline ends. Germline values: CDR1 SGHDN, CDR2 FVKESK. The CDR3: CASSRLRRTSSYNEQFF. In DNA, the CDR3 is TGTGCCAGCAGCAGGCTAAGGAGGACGAGCTCCTACAATGAGCAGTTCTTC.

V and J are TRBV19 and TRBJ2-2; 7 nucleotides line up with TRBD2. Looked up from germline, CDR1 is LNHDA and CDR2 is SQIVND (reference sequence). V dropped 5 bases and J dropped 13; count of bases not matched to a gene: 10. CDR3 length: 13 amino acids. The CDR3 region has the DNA TGTGCCAGTAGTTTTACTAGCGTCGGTGGGCTGTTTTTT. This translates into CASSFTSVGGLFF.

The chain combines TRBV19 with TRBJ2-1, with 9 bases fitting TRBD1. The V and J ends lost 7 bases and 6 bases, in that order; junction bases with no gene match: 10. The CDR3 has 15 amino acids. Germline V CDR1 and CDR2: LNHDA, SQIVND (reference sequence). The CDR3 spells CASTIPGQGSNEQFF. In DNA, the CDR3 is TGTGCCAGTACCATCCCGGGACAGGGAAGCAATGAGCAGTTCTTC. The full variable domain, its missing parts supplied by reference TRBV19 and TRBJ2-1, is DGGITQSPKYLFRKEGQNVTLSCEQNLNHDAMYWYRQDPGQGLRLIYYSQIVNDFQKGDIAEGYSVSREKKESFPLTVTSAQKNPTAFYLCASTIPGQGSNEQFFGPGTRLTVL.

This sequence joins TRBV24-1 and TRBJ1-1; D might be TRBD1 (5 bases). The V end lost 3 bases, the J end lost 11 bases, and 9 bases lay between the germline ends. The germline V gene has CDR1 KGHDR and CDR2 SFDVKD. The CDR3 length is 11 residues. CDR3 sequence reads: CATSDTGRAFF. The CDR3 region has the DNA TGTGCCACCAGTGATACAGGACGGGCTTTCTTT.

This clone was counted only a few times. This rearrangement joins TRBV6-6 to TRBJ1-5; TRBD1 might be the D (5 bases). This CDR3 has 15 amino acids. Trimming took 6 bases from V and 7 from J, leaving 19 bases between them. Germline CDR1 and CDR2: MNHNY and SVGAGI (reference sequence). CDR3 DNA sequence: TGTGCCAGCAGCCCCCCGGGGGATCGGCGGCAGCCCCAGCATTTT. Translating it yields CASSPPGDRRQPQHF.

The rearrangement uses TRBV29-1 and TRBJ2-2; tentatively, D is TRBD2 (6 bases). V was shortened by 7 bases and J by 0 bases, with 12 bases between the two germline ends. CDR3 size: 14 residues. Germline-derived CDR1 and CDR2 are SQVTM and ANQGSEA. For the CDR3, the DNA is TGCAGCGCCCGCGGGACCTCGAACACCGGGGAGCTGTTTTTT. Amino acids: CSARGTSNTGELFF.

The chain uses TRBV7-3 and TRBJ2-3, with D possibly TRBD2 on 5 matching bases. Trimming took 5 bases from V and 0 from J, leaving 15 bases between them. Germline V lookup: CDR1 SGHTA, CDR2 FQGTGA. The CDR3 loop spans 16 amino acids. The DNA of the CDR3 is TGTGCCAGCAGCGATCGTCCCGGGAAAAGCACAGATACGCAGTATTTT. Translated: CASSDRPGKSTDTQYF.

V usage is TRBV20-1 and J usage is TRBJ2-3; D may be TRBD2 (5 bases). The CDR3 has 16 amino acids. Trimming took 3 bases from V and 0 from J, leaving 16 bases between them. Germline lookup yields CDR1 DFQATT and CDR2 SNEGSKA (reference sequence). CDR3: CSASQRQSGSTDTQYF. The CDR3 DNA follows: TGCAGTGCTAGTCAGCGGCAGAGTGGTAGCACAGATACGCAGTATTTT.

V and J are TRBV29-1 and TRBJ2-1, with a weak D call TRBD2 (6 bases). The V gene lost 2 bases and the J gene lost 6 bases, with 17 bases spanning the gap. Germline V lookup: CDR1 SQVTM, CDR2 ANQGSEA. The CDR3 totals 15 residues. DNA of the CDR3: TGCAGCGTTGAACCCTTGGGGACTCCAACCAATGAGCAGTTCTTC. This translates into CSVEPLGTPTNEQFF.

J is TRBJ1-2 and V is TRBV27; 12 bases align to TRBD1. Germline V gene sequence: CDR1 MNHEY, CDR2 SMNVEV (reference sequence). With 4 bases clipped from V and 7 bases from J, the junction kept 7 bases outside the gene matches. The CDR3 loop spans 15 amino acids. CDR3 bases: TGTGCCAGCAGTTCCCCGGGACAGGGGGCGTTTGGCTACACCTTC. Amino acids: CASSSPGQGAFGYTF.

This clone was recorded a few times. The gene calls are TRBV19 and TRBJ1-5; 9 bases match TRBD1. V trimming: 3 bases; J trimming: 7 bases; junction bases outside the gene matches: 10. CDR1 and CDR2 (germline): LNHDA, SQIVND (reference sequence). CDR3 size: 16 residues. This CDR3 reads CASSILWTGEGQPQHF. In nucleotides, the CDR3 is TGTGCCAGTAGTATCCTATGGACAGGGGAAGGGCAGCCCCAGCATTTT.

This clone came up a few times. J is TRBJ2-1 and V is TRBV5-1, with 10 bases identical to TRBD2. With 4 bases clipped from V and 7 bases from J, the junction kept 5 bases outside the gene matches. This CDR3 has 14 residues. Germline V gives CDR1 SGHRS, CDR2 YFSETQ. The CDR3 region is CASSAGTSVNEQFF. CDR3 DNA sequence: TGCGCCAGCAGCGCCGGGACTAGCGTTAATGAGCAGTTCTTC.

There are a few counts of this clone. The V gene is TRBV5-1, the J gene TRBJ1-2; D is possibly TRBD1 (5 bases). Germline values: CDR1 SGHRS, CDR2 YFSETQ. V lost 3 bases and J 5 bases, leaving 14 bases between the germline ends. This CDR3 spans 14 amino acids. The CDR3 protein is CASSSDSSGYGYTF. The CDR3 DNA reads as TGCGCCAGCAGCTCTGACAGTTCTGGGTATGGCTACACCTTC.